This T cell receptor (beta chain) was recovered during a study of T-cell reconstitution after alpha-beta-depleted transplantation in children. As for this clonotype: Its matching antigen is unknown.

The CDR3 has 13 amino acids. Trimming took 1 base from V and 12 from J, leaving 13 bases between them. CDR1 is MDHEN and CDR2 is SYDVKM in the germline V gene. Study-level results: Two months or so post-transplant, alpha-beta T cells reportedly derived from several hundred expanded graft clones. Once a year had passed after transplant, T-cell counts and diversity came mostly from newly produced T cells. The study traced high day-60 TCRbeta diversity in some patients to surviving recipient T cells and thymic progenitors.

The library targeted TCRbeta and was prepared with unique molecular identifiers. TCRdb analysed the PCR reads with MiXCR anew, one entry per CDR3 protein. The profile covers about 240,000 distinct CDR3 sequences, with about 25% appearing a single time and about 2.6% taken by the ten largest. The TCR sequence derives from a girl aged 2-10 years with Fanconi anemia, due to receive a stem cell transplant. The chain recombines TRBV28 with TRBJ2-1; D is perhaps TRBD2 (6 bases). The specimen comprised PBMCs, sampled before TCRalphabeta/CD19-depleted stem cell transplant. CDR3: CASSLLEDYRQFF. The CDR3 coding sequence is TGTGCCAGCAGTTTATTAGAGGACTATAGGCAGTTCTTC.